The T cell receptor beta chain under discussion was sequenced for a study of CD8 T cells in Susac syndrome. This CDR3 is built from 18 residues. Germline CDR1 is MNHEY and CDR2 is SMNVEV (reference sequence). The V gene lost 5 bases and the J gene lost 0 bases, with 17 bases spanning the gap. Negative isolation yielded CD4+ and CD8+ T cells, and FACS enriched TEMRA cells. With random hexamers, reverse transcription was performed on about 0.5 to 1 ug of RNA. Each CDR3 protein gets one entry after TCRdb re-called the immunoSEQ multiplex PCR reads with MiXCR. The repertoire consists of more than 90,000 distinct CDR3 sequences, with 85% to 95% occurring once and the leading ten covering 0.093%.

The sequencing sample was made of CD4+ T cells from PBMCs. The sequence was collected from a human donor with multiple sclerosis. The chain couples TRBV27 to TRBJ1-6, with D possibly being TRBD1 (6 bases). The CDR3 loop is CASSNIKGGPSYNSPLHF. CDR3 in DNA: TGTGCCAGCAGTAATATTAAGGGGGGCCCCTCCTATAATTCACCCCTCCACTTT.